This TCR beta chain emerged from a study of blood T cell repertoires in COVID-19. Study details: The United States, Italy and Spain provided the acute and convalescent COVID-19 samples. PBMCs, B-cell-depleted T cells, or T cells provided the cDNA or gDNA that made up the material.

The CDR3 is 16 residues long. Germline lookup yields CDR1 DFQATT and CDR2 SNEGSKA (reference sequence). The V segment lost 3 bases and the J segment 0 bases; nucleotides outside the gene matches: 7. The assay was immunoSEQ multiplex PCR, and TCRdb's table has in-frame clones only and misses some. The table shows approximately 230,000 clones, with 70% to 90% occurring only once. The sequencing sample was made of peripheral blood. The chain is built from TRBV20-1 and TRBJ1-5; the match to TRBD1 covers 8 bases. The clonotype originates from a man younger than 45 who had recovered from COVID-19. CDR3: CSASGQGAGSNQPQHF. CDR3 in DNA: TGCAGTGCTAGTGGGCAGGGGGCAGGTAGCAATCAGCCCCAGCATTTT.